These 7 T cell receptor beta chains were all obtained from the same sample, sequenced in a study of radiotherapy plus CTLA-4 blockade in lung cancer. Assay used: immunoSEQ multiplex PCR; TCRdb lists only in-frame clones, some missing. Of 25,000 to 35,000 clones listed, 79% are singletons. The source was peripheral blood, collected from a patient treated with radiotherapy plus ipilimumab. These receptors were obtained from a human donor with non-small cell lung cancer that progressed on radiotherapy plus ipilimumab.

A remark on this clone: The same CDR3 is also encoded by other DNA sequences in this sample. The rearrangement uses TRBV11-2 and TRBJ1-1, with D uncertain. V was trimmed by 0 bases and J by 1 base, leaving 3 bases between them. Germline lookup yields CDR1 SGHAT and CDR2 FQNNGV. The CDR3 totals 13 residues. This chain's CDR3 is CASSLDPNTEAFF. Written as DNA, the CDR3 is TGTGCCAGCAGCTTAGATCCGAACACTGAAGCTTTCTTT.

The V call is TRBV19, the J call TRBJ2-7; 7 nucleotides agree with TRBD1. V shed 5 bases, J shed 5 bases, and the junction held 6 bases outside the gene matches. Germline V lookup: CDR1 LNHDA, CDR2 SQIVND (reference sequence). The CDR3 has 13 amino acids. CDR3 region: CASSPPGQNEQYF. CDR3 DNA sequence: TGTGCCAGTAGTCCCCCGGGACAGAACGAGCAGTACTTC.

The chain recombines TRBV6-6 with TRBJ1-2; D might be TRBD1 (6 bases). This CDR3 is built from 16 residues. Deletions cut 0 bases from V and 4 bases from J, with 15 bases between. Germline CDR1 and CDR2: MNHNY and SVGAGI (reference sequence). CDR3 sequence (DNA): TGTGCCAGCAGTTACTCGATTGGGGGCGCACCCTATGGCTACACCTTC. It yields the protein CASSYSIGGAPYGYTF.

The chain combines TRBV7-8 with TRBJ1-4, with D possibly matching TRBD1 (6 bases). The V and J ends lost 0 bases and 5 bases respectively, with 19 bases between them. The germline V gene has CDR1 SGHVS and CDR2 FQNEAQ. The CDR3 is 18 amino acids. The CDR3 nucleotides are TGTGCCAGCAGCTTAGCACCCTGGGTAGGGGGACGAAATGAAAAACTGTTTTTT. Its protein product is CASSLAPWVGGRNEKLFF.

J is TRBJ2-3 and V is TRBV7-9, with TRBD2 as a possible D gene (5 bases). Trimming took off 5 bases at V and 2 bases at J, with 14 bases between the two ends. This CDR3 has 15 amino acids. Looked up from germline, CDR1 is SEHNR and CDR2 is FQNEAQ (reference sequence). CDR3 in DNA: TGTGCCAGCAGCCCATGGAGCGGATACACAGATACGCAGTATTTT. Translated, it gives CASSPWSGYTDTQYF.

The table lists this clone with a few counts. The V gene is TRBV14, the J gene TRBJ2-3; D uncertain. Trimming stripped 2 bases from V and 4 bases from J, with 7 bases between. The germline gives CDR1 SGHDN, CDR2 FVKESK. This CDR3 has 13 amino acids. In DNA form, the CDR3 reads TGTGCCAGCAGCCAATTTGGCCCAGATACGCAGTATTTT. This translates into CASSQFGPDTQYF. The full variable domain, completed using reference TRBV14 and TRBJ2-3, is EAGVTQFPSHSVIEKGQTVTLRCDPISGHDNLYWYRRVMGKEIKFLLHFVKESKQDESGMPNNRFLAERTGGTYSTLKVQPAELEDSGVYFCASSQFGPDTQYFGPGTRLTVL.

The CDR3 bases are TGTGCCTGGAGTGTGAGTGGACCTGGGAATGAAAAACTGTTTTTT. As protein: CAWSVSGPGNEKLFF. The rearrangement uses TRBV30 and TRBJ1-4; D unresolved. There are 15 residues in the CDR3. CDR1 is GTSNPN and CDR2 is SVGIG in the germline V gene (reference sequence). The V and J ends lost 0 bases and 5 bases respectively, with 13 bases between them.